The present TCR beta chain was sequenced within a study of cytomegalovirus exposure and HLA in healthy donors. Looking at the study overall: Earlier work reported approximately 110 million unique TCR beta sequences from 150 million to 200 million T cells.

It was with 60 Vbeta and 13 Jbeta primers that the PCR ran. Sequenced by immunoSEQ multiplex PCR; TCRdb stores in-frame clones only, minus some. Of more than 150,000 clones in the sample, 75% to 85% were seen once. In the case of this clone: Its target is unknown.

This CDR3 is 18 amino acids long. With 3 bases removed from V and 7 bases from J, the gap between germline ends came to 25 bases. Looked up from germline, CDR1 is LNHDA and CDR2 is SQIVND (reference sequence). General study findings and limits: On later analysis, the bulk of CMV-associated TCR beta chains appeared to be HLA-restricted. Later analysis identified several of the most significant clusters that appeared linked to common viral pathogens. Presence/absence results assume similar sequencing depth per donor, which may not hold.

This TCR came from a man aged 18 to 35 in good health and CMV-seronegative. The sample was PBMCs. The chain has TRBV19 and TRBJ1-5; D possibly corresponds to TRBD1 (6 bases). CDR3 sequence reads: CASSINLMGALGSQPQHF. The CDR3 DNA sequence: TGTGCCAGTAGTATTAATTTGATGGGGGCCCTAGGAAGCCAGCCCCAGCATTTT.